Listed below are T cell receptor beta chains from one sample, sequenced in a study of Graves' ophthalmopathy and Graves' hyperthyroidism. TCRdb re-called the multiplex PCR reads with MiXCR, one entry per CDR3 protein. In the table there are 580,000 or so distinct CDR3 sequences, roughly 39% of which are singletons. The sample comprised peripheral blood or thyroid tissue (not recorded which). Receptors were obtained from an adult man with Graves' hyperthyroidism. The CDR3 runs from the conserved cysteine through the conserved F or W. D genes are given only for firm matches. Clone size is shown for a subset of rows, as once, few, many or a class of expanded clone.

v_call	j_call	clone_size	d_call	cdr3_aa	cdr3_nt
TRBV20-1	TRBJ1-5	NA	NA	CSARPGDQPQHF	TGCAGTGCCCGACCGGGGGATCAGCCCCAGCATTTT
TRBV20-1	TRBJ2-1	NA	TRBD2	CSQGGSYNEQFF	TGCAGTCAGGGAGGGAGTTACAATGAGCAGTTCTTC
TRBV15	TRBJ2-3	NA	TRBD1	CATSRDVVRDRDTDTQYF	TGTGCCACCAGCAGAGATGTGGTACGGGACAGAGACACAGATACGCAGTATTTT
TRBV10-3	TRBJ2-7	many	NA	CAPGIFGSSYEQYF	TGTGCCCCGGGGATTTTTGGGTCGTCCTACGAGCAGTACTTC
TRBV7-2	TRBJ2-7	many	TRBD2	CASSLAPSGIGYEQYF	TGTGCCAGCAGCTTAGCGCCCAGCGGGATAGGATACGAGCAGTACTTC
TRBV7-9	TRBJ1-3	NA	NA	CASSLGSQVAGNTIYF	TGTGCCAGCAGCTTGGGGTCACAGGTTGCTGGAAACACCATATATTTT
TRBV12-3/TRBV12-4	TRBJ1-1	many	NA	CASSLAGAKEAFF	TGTGCCAGCAGTTTGGCAGGAGCCAAGGAAGCTTTCTTT
TRBV15	TRBJ2-7	NA	NA	CATSSLNPGKYF	TGTGCCACCAGCAGCTTGAATCCGGGGAAGTACTTC
TRBV28	TRBJ2-5	NA	NA	CASSSRRPQETQYF	TGTGCCAGCAGTTCCCGAAGGCCTCAAGAGACCCAGTACTTC
TRBV5-4	TRBJ2-5	few	NA	CASSLEGGRGETQYF	TGTGCCAGCAGCTTGGAGGGGGGCAGGGGAGAGACCCAGTACTTC
TRBV12-3/TRBV12-4	TRBJ2-7	many	NA	CASSLGRAYEQYF	TGTGCCAGCAGTTTGGGCAGAGCCTACGAGCAGTACTTC
TRBV11-2	TRBJ2-5	NA	TRBD2	CASSLVSGYGLAKQETQYF	TGTGCCAGCAGCTTAGTCTCGGGGTATGGACTAGCGAAACAAGAGACCCAGTACTTC
TRBV29-1	TRBJ1-1	many	NA	CSVEDLVITEAFF	TGCAGCGTTGAAGATCTGGTGATAACTGAAGCTTTCTTT
TRBV29-1	TRBJ2-5	NA	NA	CSALQPGPGETQYF	TGCAGCGCACTACAGCCGGGACCCGGGGAGACCCAGTACTTC
TRBV9	TRBJ1-4	NA	NA	CASSVREEGRLFF	TGTGCCAGCAGCGTGAGGGAGGAGGGAAGACTGTTTTTT
TRBV2	TRBJ1-6	NA	NA	CACGATYNSPLHF	TGTGCATGCGGGGCCACCTATAATTCACCCCTCCACTTT
TRBV5-1	TRBJ1-2	many	NA	CASSLGGDYGYTF	TGCGCCAGCAGCTTGGGAGGGGACTATGGCTACACCTTC
TRBV12-3/TRBV12-4	TRBJ2-2	many	NA	CASSSAGGTGELFF	TGTGCCAGCAGTTCGGCCGGGGGCACCGGGGAGCTGTTTTTT
TRBV5-1	TRBJ2-2	many	NA	CASSLAANTGELFF	TGCGCCAGCAGCTTGGCAGCGAACACCGGGGAGCTGTTTTTT
TRBV6-2/TRBV6-3	TRBJ2-7	few	NA	CASSRRTYEQYF	TGTGCCAGCAGTCGAAGGACCTACGAGCAGTACTTC
TRBV7-2	TRBJ2-6	NA	TRBD1	CASSTYTGVLSGANVLTF	TGTGCCAGCAGCACCTATACAGGGGTTCTCTCTGGGGCCAACGTCCTGACTTTC
TRBV7-9	TRBJ2-2	many	TRBD1	CASSSDRGLGGELFF	TGTGCCAGCAGCTCCGACAGGGGGCTGGGCGGGGAGCTGTTTTTT
TRBV7-8	TRBJ1-1	many	NA	CASSRKWDTEAFF	TGTGCCAGCAGCAGAAAGTGGGACACTGAAGCTTTCTTT
TRBV10-3	TRBJ2-1	NA	TRBD2	CAISKGTTYNEQFF	TGTGCCATCAGTAAAGGGACTACCTACAATGAGCAGTTCTTC
TRBV20-1	TRBJ2-7	many	NA	CSARDSPSSYEQYF	TGCAGTGCGAGGGACTCCCCGAGCTCCTACGAGCAGTACTTC
TRBV2	TRBJ2-7	many	NA	CASRADSYEQYF	TGTGCCAGCAGGGCAGACAGCTACGAGCAGTACTTC
TRBV7-9	TRBJ1-1	many	TRBD1	CASSLSPGGQTEAFF	TGTGCCAGCAGCTTATCACCAGGGGGCCAGACTGAAGCTTTCTTT
TRBV2	TRBJ2-7	NA	NA	CASVKAGGSDTQYF	TGTGCCAGCGTAAAGGCAGGGGGGTCAGATACGCAGTACTTC
TRBV28	TRBJ1-1	NA	NA	CASSFPGEHAEAFF	TGTGCCAGCAGTTTCCCAGGGGAGCACGCTGAAGCTTTCTTT
TRBV6-5	TRBJ2-7	many	TRBD1	CASSGQGRDEQYF	TGTGCCAGCAGTGGACAGGGTCGAGACGAGCAGTACTTC
TRBV7-9	TRBJ2-7	many	NA	CASGAPSRASEQYF	TGTGCCAGCGGCGCCCCTTCCAGGGCGTCCGAGCAGTACTTC
TRBV2	TRBJ2-6	NA	TRBD2	CASSERGGGELFSGANVLTF	TGTGCCAGCAGTGAACGGGGGGGCGGGGAGCTGTTCTCTGGGGCCAACGTCCTGACTTTC